These 5 T cell receptor beta chains were sequenced from one sample in a study of blood T cell repertoires in COVID-19. The data were produced by immunoSEQ multiplex PCR, yet TCRdb's version contains in-frame clones alone and is incomplete. Found here are approximately 150,000 clones, about 88% of them singletons; the top ten hold more than 2%. The material sequenced was peripheral blood. These receptors were collected from a human donor with COVID-19, enrolled during active disease. The donor label of this sample is uncertain.

This chain links TRBV18 with TRBJ1-1, with TRBD1 as a possible D gene (5 bases). Looked up from germline, CDR1 is KGHSH and CDR2 is LQKENI. V was cut by 3 bases and J by 6 bases, with 20 bases left in between. The CDR3 loop spans 16 amino acids. The CDR3 bases are TGTGCCAGCTCACCGCTAGAGGGTCTAGGGGAGGCTGAAGCTTTCTTT. It yields the protein CASSPLEGLGEAEAFF.

This rearrangement joins TRBV3-1 (or the pseudogene TRBV3-2) to TRBJ1-1; TRBD1 matches at 9 bases. Germline V gives CDR1 LGHDT, CDR2 YNNKEL (reference sequence). V was clipped by 1 base and J by 6 bases; unmatched bases: 6. This CDR3 region has 15 residues. CDR3 loop: CASSQGTGEWPEAFF. CDR3 sequence (DNA): TGTGCCAGCAGCCAAGGGACAGGGGAATGGCCTGAAGCTTTCTTT.

The chain joins TRBV6-5 to TRBJ2-7; 12 bases line up with TRBD2. V gave up 0 bases and J gave up 2 bases; unmatched junction bases: 2. Per the germline V gene, CDR1 is MNHEY and CDR2 is SVGAGI. CDR3 length equals 16 residues. CDR3 region: CASSYSGLAGTYEQYF. The CDR3 DNA sequence: TGTGCCAGCAGTTACTCTGGACTAGCGGGGACCTACGAGCAGTACTTC.

This chain links TRBV10-2 with TRBJ1-4; D is perhaps TRBD1 (5 bases). The CDR3 totals 15 residues. The V end lost 2 bases, the J end lost 2 bases, and 9 bases lay between the germline ends. The germline V gene encodes CDR1 WSHSY and CDR2 SAAADI. CDR3 sequence reads: CASSEAGETNEKLFF. CDR3 bases: TGCGCCAGCAGTGAGGCGGGGGAGACTAATGAAAAACTGTTTTTT.

The J gene is TRBJ1-5, the V gene TRBV4-2, with a weak D call TRBD1 (6 bases). The CDR3 is made up of 16 amino acids. V dropped 0 bases and J dropped 8 bases, with 17 bases sitting between them. Germline V gene lookup returns CDR1 LGHNA and CDR2 YNFKEQ. CDR3 DNA: TGTGCCAGCAGCCAAGAGGGGGCCGGACTCCAGAAGCCCCAGCATTTT. Protein product: CASSQEGAGLQKPQHF.